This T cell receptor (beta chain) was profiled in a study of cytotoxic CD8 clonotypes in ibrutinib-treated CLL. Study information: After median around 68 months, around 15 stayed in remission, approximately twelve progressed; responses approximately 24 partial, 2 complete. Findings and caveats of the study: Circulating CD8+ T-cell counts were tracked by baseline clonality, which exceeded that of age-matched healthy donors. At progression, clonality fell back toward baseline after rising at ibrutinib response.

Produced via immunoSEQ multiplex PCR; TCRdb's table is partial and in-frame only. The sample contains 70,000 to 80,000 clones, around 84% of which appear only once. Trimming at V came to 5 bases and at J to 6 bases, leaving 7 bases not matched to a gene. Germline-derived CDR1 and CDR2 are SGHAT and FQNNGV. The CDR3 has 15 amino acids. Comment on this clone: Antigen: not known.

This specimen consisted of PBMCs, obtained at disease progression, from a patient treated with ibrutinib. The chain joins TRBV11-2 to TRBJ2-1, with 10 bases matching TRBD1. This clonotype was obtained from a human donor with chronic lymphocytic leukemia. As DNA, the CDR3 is TGTGCCAGCAGCGCCCGGGACAGGGGCACCAATGAGCAGTTCTTC. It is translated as CASSARDRGTNEQFF.